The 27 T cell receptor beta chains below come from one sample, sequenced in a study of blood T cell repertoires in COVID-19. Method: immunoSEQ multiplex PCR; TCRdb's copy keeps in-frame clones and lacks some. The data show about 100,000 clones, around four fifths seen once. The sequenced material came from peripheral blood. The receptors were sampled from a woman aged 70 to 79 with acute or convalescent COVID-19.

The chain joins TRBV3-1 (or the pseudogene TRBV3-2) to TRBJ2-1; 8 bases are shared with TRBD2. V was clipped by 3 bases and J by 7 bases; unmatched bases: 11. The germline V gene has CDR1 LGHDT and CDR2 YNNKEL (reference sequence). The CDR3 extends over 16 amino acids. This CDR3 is CASSQEPGLGGNEQFF. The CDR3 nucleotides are TGTGCCAGCAGCCAGGAGCCGGGACTAGGCGGAAATGAGCAGTTCTTC.

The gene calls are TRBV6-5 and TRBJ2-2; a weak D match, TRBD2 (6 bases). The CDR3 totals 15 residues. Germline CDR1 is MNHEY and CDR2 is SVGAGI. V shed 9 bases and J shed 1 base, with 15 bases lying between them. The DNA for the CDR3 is TGTGCCAGTTCCGCGGGACGCAGGAACACCGGGGAGCTGTTTTTT. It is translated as CASSAGRRNTGELFF.

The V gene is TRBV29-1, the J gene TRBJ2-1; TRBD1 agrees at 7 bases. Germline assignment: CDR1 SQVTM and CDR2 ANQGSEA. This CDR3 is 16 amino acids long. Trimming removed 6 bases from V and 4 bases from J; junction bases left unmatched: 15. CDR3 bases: TGCAGCGTACCCAGGGTGGTCCAGGGGGTTTACAATGAGCAGTTCTTC. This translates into CSVPRVVQGVYNEQFF.

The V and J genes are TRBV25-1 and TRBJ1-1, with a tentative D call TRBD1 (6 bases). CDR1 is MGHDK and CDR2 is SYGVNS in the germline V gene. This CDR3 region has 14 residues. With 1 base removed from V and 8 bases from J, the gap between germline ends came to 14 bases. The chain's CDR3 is CASSEFGTTGEAFF. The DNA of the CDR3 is TGTGCCAGCAGTGAATTCGGGACAACCGGGGAAGCTTTCTTT.

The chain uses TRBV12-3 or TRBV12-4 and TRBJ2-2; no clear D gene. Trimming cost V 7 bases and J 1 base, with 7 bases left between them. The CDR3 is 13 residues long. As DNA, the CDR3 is TGTGCCAGCACAGAAATGAACACCGGGGAGCTGTTTTTT. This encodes CASTEMNTGELFF.

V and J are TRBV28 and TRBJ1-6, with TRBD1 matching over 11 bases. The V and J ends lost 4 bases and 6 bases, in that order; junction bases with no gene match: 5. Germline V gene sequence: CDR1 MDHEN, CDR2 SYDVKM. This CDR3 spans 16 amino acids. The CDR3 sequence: CASSSGQGVPNSPLHF. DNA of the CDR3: TGTGCCAGCAGTTCGGGACAGGGGGTTCCTAATTCACCCCTCCACTTT.

The CDR3 protein is CASWDRGAKNIQYF. DNA of the CDR3: TGTGCCAGTTGGGACAGGGGAGCCAAAAACATTCAGTACTTC. V and J are TRBV19 and TRBJ2-4; 10 bases are a match to TRBD1. The length of the CDR3 is 14 residues. V shed 8 bases and J 0 bases; nucleotides not matched to a gene: 1. Germline CDR1 is LNHDA and CDR2 is SQIVND (reference sequence).

CDR3 sequence: CASSIASGGHNEQFF. As DNA, the CDR3 is TGTGCCAGTAGTATAGCTAGCGGGGGGCACAATGAGCAGTTCTTC. The V call is TRBV19, the J call TRBJ2-1; 11 nucleotides match TRBD2. Germline V gene lookup returns CDR1 LNHDA and CDR2 SQIVND (reference sequence). The CDR3 runs 15 residues. V shed 1 base and J 5 bases; nucleotides not matched to a gene: 1.

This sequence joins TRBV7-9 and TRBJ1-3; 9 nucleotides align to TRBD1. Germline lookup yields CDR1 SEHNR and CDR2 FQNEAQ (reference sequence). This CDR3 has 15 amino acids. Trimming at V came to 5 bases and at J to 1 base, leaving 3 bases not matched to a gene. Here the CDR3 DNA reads TGTGCCAGCAGCAAACAGGGGGCGTCTGGAAACACCATATATTTT. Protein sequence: CASSKQGASGNTIYF.

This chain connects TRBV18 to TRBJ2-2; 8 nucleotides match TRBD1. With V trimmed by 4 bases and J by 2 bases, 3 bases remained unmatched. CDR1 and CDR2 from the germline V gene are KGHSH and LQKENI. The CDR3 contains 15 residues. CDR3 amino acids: CASSRGQGNTGELFF. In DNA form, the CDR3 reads TGTGCCAGCTCACGAGGACAGGGAAACACCGGGGAGCTGTTTTTT.

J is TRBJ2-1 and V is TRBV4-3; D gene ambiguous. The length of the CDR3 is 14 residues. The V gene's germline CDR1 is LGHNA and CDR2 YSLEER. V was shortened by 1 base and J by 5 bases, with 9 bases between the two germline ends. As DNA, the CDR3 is TGCGCCAGCAGCCAAGTACAACAGAACAATGAGCAGTTCTTC. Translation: CASSQVQQNNEQFF.

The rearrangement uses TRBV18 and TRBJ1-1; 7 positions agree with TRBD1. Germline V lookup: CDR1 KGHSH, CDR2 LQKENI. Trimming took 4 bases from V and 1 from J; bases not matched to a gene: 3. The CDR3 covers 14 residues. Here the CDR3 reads CASSRQGENTEAFF. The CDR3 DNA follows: TGTGCCAGCTCACGACAGGGCGAGAACACTGAAGCTTTCTTT. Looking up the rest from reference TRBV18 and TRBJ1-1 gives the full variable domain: NAGVMQNPRHLVRRRGQEARLRCSPMKGHSHVYWYRQLPEEGLKFMVYLQKENIIDESGMPKERFSAEFPKEGPSILRIQQVVRGDSAAYFCASSRQGENTEAFFGQGTRLTVV.

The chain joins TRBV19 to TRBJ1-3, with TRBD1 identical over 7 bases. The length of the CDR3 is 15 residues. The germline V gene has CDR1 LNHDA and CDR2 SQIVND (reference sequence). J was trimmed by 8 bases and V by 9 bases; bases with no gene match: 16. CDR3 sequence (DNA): TGTGCCAGCAGTCCGACAGGGATTCTCGGGGACACCATATATTTT. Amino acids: CASSPTGILGDTIYF.

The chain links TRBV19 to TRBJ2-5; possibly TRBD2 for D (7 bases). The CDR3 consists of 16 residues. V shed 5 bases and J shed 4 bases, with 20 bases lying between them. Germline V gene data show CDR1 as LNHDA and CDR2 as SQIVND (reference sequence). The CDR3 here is CASSLTVRGGRETQYF. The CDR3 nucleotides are TGTGCCAGTAGTCTTACGGTGAGGGGGGGCAGAGAGACCCAGTACTTC. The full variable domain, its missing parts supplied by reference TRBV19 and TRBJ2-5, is DGGITQSPKYLFRKEGQNVTLSCEQNLNHDAMYWYRQDPGQGLRLIYYSQIVNDFQKGDIAEGYSVSREKKESFPLTVTSAQKNPTAFYLCASSLTVRGGRETQYFGPGTRLLVL.

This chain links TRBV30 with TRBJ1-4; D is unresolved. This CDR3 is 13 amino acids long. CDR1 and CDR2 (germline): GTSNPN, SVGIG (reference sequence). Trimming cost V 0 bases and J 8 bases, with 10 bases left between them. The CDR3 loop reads CAWSVQTGEKLFF. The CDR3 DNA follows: TGTGCCTGGAGTGTACAAACCGGGGAAAAACTGTTTTTT.

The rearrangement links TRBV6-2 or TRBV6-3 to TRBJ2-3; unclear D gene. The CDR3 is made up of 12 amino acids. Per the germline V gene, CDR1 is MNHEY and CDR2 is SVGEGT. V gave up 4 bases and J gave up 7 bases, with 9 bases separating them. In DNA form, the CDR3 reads TGTGCCAGCAGTTCGCTACAGAATACGCAGTATTTT. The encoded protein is CASSSLQNTQYF.

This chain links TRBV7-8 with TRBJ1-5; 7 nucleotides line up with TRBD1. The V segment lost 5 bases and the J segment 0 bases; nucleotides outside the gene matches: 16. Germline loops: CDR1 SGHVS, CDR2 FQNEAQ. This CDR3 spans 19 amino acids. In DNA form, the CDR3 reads TGTGCCAGCAGCGCCACCGGGACAGCAATATCTTATAGCAATCAGCCCCAGCATTTT. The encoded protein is CASSATGTAISYSNQPQHF.

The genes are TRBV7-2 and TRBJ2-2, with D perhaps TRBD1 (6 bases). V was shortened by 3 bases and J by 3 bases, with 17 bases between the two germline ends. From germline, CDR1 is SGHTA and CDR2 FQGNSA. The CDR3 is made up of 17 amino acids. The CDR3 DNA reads TGTGCCAGCAGCTTGAGACAGGTCGCGAGAGACACCGGGGAGCTGTTTTTT. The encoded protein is CASSLRQVARDTGELFF.

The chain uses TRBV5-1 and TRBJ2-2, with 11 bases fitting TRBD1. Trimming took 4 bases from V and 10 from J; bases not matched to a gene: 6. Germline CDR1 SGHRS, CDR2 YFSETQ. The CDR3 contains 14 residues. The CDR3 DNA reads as TGCGCCAGCAGCCCCGGACAGGGGGCCGAGGAGCTGTTTTTT. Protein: CASSPGQGAEELFF.

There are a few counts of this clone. The CDR3 DNA follows: TGTGCCAGCAGCTTAGGGTACTACACAGATACGCAGTATTTT. This encodes CASSLGYYTDTQYF. The rearrangement links TRBV7-2 to TRBJ2-3; D remains unclear. CDR3 length: 14 residues. Deletions cut 1 base from V and 2 bases from J, with 7 bases between. CDR1 is SGHTA and CDR2 is FQGNSA in the germline V gene.

The CDR3 DNA is TGTGCCAGCAGCTTGCCGGGAGACCTTCTTGCAACTAATGAAAAACTGTTTTTT. It is translated as CASSLPGDLLATNEKLFF. V gene TRBV5-8 combines with J gene TRBJ1-4; D uncertain. This CDR3 has 18 amino acids. The germline V and J ends were trimmed by 1 base and 0 bases, with 16 bases remaining between them. Germline CDR1 is SGHTS and CDR2 is YDEGEE.

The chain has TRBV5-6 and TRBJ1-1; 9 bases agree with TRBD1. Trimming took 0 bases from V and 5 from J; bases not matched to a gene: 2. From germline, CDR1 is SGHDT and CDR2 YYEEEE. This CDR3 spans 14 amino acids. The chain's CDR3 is CASSLGQGGTEAFF. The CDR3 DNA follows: TGTGCCAGCAGCTTGGGACAGGGGGGGACTGAAGCTTTCTTT.

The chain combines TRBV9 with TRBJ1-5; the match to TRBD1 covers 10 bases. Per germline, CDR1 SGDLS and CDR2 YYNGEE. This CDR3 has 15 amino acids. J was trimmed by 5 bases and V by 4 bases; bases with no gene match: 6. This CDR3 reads CASSPTGGSDQPQHF. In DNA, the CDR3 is TGTGCCAGCAGCCCGACAGGGGGCTCTGATCAGCCCCAGCATTTT.

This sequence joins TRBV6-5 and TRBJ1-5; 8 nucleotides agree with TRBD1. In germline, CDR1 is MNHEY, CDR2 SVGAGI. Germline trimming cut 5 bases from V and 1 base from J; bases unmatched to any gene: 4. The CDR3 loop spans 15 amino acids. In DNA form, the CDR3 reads TGTGCCAGCAGTAGGGACAGGTCGAGCAATCAGCCCCAGCATTTT. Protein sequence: CASSRDRSSNQPQHF.

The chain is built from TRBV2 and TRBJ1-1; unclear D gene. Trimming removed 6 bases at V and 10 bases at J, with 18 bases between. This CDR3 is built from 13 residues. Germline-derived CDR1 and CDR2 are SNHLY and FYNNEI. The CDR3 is CASRGRSADGAFF. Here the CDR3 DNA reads TGTGCCAGCAGGGGGAGGAGCGCGGATGGAGCTTTCTTT.

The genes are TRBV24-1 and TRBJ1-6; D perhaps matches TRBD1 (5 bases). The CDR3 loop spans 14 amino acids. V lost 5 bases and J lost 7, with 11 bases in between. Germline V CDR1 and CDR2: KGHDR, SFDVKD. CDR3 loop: CATSGEGVNSPLHF. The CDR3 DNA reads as TGTGCCACCAGTGGTGAAGGGGTCAATTCACCCCTCCACTTT.

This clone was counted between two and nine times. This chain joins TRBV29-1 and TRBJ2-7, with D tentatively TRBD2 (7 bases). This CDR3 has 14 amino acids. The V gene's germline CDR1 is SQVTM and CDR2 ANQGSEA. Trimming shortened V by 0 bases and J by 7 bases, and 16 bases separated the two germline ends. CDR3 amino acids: CSVEDPPRGGEQYF. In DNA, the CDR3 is TGCAGCGTTGAAGACCCCCCGAGGGGGGGAGAGCAGTACTTC.